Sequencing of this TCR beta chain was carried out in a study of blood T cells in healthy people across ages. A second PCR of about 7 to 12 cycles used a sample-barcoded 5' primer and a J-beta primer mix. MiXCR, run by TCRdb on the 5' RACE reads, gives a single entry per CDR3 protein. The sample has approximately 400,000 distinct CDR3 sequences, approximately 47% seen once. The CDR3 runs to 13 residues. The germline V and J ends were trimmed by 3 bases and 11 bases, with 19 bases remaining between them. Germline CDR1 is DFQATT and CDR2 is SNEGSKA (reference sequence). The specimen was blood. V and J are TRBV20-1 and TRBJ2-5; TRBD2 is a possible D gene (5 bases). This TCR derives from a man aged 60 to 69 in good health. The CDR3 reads CSASRGSLNEQYF. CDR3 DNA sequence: TGCAGTGCTAGCCGAGGGAGTTTAAATGAGCAGTACTTC.